The sequence of this T cell receptor (beta chain) was determined in a study of vaccination effects on CD4 cells after COVID-19. Overall study: At 16 days and at one week before vaccination, samples were given by two convalescent patients. Notes on the study in general: Whether induced by infection or by vaccine, clones showed marked clonal contraction late after vaccination.

Notes on this clone: As yet, its antigen is unknown.

Profiling relied on immunoSEQ multiplex PCR, and the TCRdb table lists in-frame clones only, not all of them. The sample lists 20,000 or so clones, 74% occurring once. Expansion with viral peptide pools was applied to antigen-specific CD4+ T cells by the ViraFEST assay prior to sequencing. Once cultured for around 11 days, the cells underwent separation to obtain CD4+ T cells. Infection dated between March and December 2020, before the Alpha, Beta and Delta variants reached the United States. Cultures got half-medium changes with IL-2 on days 3 and 7. Trimming stripped 4 bases from V and 6 bases from J, with 15 bases between. The V gene's germline CDR1 is SGHDT and CDR2 YYEEEE. The CDR3 totals 14 residues.

The sample consisted of CD4+ T cells from PBMCs cultured with SARS-CoV-2 spike peptides, taken before COVID-19 vaccination. This chain joins TRBV5-6 and TRBJ2-3; D may match TRBD1 or TRBD2 (6 bases each). The source is a human donor who had a prior SARS-CoV-2 infection. This CDR3 is CASSRGAQGDTQYF. CDR3 nucleotide sequence: TGTGCCAGCAGCCGCGGGGCCCAGGGGGATACGCAGTATTTT.